What follows is one TCR beta chain and its context. Trimming left V 0 bases short and J 10 bases short, with 19 bases between. The CDR3 loop spans 16 amino acids. Germline CDR1 MNHNY, CDR2 SVGAGI (reference sequence). The method was immunoSEQ multiplex PCR; TCRdb's version includes in-frame clones alone and lacks a portion of them. The data show about 9,100 clones, approximately 79% seen once. This sample stems from a study of T cell clones after liver transplantation. The sequenced sample was CD8+ T cells from blood, obtained before liver transplant. The sequence derives from a human donor who received a liver transplant. This chain uses TRBV6-6 with TRBJ2-1, with D possibly matching TRBD1 (5 bases). The CDR3 is CASSYSGQGPLQEQFF. As DNA, the CDR3 is TGTGCCAGCAGTTACTCGGGGCAGGGCCCCCTGCAGGAGCAGTTCTTC.